Listed here are 26 T cell receptor beta chains from one sample, sequenced in a study of early stage breast cancer tumors. Only in-frame clones appear in the TCRdb table, and some are missing; sequencing was by immunoSEQ multiplex PCR. The sample consists of about 51,000 clones, around 80% of them appearing once. The sample taken for sequencing was blood. These receptors came from a person aged 35-49 years with breast cancer.

The chain recombines TRBV10-3 with TRBJ2-1; TRBD2 aligns across 7 bases. Germline CDR1 ENHRY, CDR2 SYGVKD. With V trimmed by 8 bases and J by 9 bases, 7 bases remained unmatched. CDR3 size: 12 residues. The CDR3 loop reads CAIGGRATEQFF. CDR3 DNA sequence: TGTGCCATCGGAGGGAGGGCCACTGAGCAGTTCTTC.

V is TRBV6-1 and J is TRBJ2-5; D is uncertain. CDR3 length equals 13 residues. Trimming pared 1 base from V and 3 bases from J, leaving 6 bases between. Germline V gene data show CDR1 as MNHNS and CDR2 as SASEGT. The CDR3 loop reads CASSEGSKETQYF. The DNA for the CDR3 is TGTGCCAGCAGTGAAGGGTCAAAAGAGACCCAGTACTTC.

This chain uses TRBV28 with TRBJ1-5; maybe TRBD1 (6 bases). V was clipped by 7 bases and J by 3 bases, with 13 bases between them. The CDR3 has 14 residues. The germline CDR1 and CDR2 sequences are MDHEN and SYDVKM. CDR3 region: CASNPQGLNQPQHF. In nucleotides, the CDR3 is TGTGCCAGCAATCCCCAGGGGCTCAATCAGCCCCAGCATTTT. The complete variable domain, with remaining parts taken from reference TRBV28 and TRBJ1-5, reads DVKVTQSSRYLVKRTGEKVFLECVQDMDHENMFWYRQDPGLGLRLIYFSYDVKMKEKGDIPEGYSVSREKKERFSLILESASTNQTSMYLCASNPQGLNQPQHFGDGTRLSIL.

This clone has just a few counts. CDR3 region: CASSEVGGGGTEAFF. CDR3 sequence (DNA): TGTGCCAGCAGTGAAGTTGGAGGGGGTGGCACTGAAGCTTTCTTT. V usage is TRBV2 and J usage is TRBJ1-1, with TRBD1 as a possible D gene (6 bases). Trimming stripped 1 base from V and 4 bases from J, with 13 bases between. Germline V CDR1 and CDR2: SNHLY, FYNNEI. This CDR3 has 15 amino acids. Filled out from reference TRBV2 and TRBJ1-1, the complete variable domain reads EPEVTQTPSHQVTQMGQEVILRCVPISNHLYFYWYRQILGQKVEFLVSFYNNEISEKSEIFDDQFSVERPDGSNFTLKIRSTKLEDSAMYFCASSEVGGGGTEAFFGQGTRLTVV.

This chain uses TRBV12-5 with TRBJ2-7; D is unresolved. CDR1 and CDR2 from the germline V gene are LGHNT and FRNRAP. This CDR3 region has 11 residues. Trimming took off 2 bases at V and 4 bases at J, with 3 bases between the two ends. The CDR3 spells CASGLQYEQYF. The CDR3 DNA is TGTGCTAGTGGTTTGCAGTACGAGCAGTACTTC. The variable domain in full, completed from reference TRBV12-5 and TRBJ2-7, reads DARVTQTPRHKVTEMGQEVTMRCQPILGHNTVFWYRQTMMQGLELLAYFRNRAPLDDSGMPKDRFSAEMPDATLATLKIQPSEPRDSAVYFCASGLQYEQYFGPGTRLTVT.

This clone has only one observation. An end of the junction does not agree with germline; a read error may underlie this. The gene calls are TRBV30 and TRBJ2-5; D is possibly TRBD1 (6 bases). The CDR3 has 11 residues. Germline V gene lookup returns CDR1 GTSNPN and CDR2 SVGIG (reference sequence). CDR3 sequence: CAWSGRGKGDF. The CDR3 DNA follows: TGTGCCTGGAGTGGCAGGGGTAAAGGGGACTTC. Together with reference TRBV30 and TRBJ2-5, the CDR3 gives the full variable domain: SQTIHQWPATLVQPVGSPLSLECTVEGTSNPNLYWYRQAAGRGLQLLFYSVGIGQISSEVPQNLSASRPQDRQFILSSKKLLLSDSGFYLCAWSGRGKGDFGPGTRLLVL.

The gene calls are TRBV10-3 and TRBJ1-1, with a possible D match to TRBD1 (5 bases). The CDR3 sequence is 15 residues long. Trimming took off 6 bases at V and 3 bases at J, with 17 bases between the two ends. CDR1 and CDR2 from the germline V gene are ENHRY and SYGVKD. The CDR3 loop reads CAISPTGGMDTEAFF. CDR3 in DNA: TGTGCCATCAGCCCTACCGGGGGGATGGACACTGAAGCTTTCTTT.

The rearrangement uses TRBV30 and TRBJ2-3; 10 bases line up with TRBD2. Trimming took 4 bases from V and 0 from J; bases not matched to a gene: 7. CDR3 size: 16 residues. Germline V CDR1 and CDR2: GTSNPN, SVGIG (reference sequence). CDR3 protein: CAWTPSGRGSTDTQYF. CDR3 DNA: TGTGCCTGGACCCCAAGCGGGAGGGGAAGCACAGATACGCAGTATTTT.

The rearrangement links TRBV19 to TRBJ1-1; no clear D. The V end lost 4 bases, the J end lost 5 bases, and 11 bases lay between the germline ends. Germline CDR1 is LNHDA and CDR2 is SQIVND (reference sequence). The CDR3 has 13 residues. The CDR3 region is CASSTSGETEAFF. CDR3 bases: TGTGCCAGTAGTACAAGCGGGGAGACTGAAGCTTTCTTT.

V usage is TRBV4-2 and J usage is TRBJ2-1, with D possibly TRBD2 on 6 matching bases. The germline V and J ends were trimmed by 1 base and 10 bases, with 8 bases remaining between them. CDR1 LGHNA and CDR2 YNFKEQ come from the germline V gene. The CDR3 length is 12 residues. The CDR3 nucleotides are TGTGCCAGCAGCCAAGGCAGCGGGGAGCAGTTCTTC. Its protein is CASSQGSGEQFF.

The chain uses TRBV7-9 and TRBJ2-7, with TRBD1 as a possible D gene (5 bases). CDR1 and CDR2 from the germline V gene are SEHNR and FQNEAQ (reference sequence). The CDR3 sequence is 15 residues long. Deletions cut 1 base from V and 4 bases from J, with 14 bases between. Here the CDR3 reads CASSLVSAGSYEQYF. DNA of the CDR3: TGTGCCAGCAGCTTAGTGTCCGCAGGGTCATACGAGCAGTACTTC. Full variable domain (missing parts from reference TRBV7-9 and TRBJ2-7): DTGVSQNPRHKITKRGQNVTFRCDPISEHNRLYWYRQTLGQGPEFLTYFQNEAQLEKSRLLSDRFSAERPKGSFSTLEIQRTEQGDSAMYLCASSLVSAGSYEQYFGPGTRLTVT.

The rearrangement joins TRBV29-1 to TRBJ1-1; 11 bases are a match to TRBD1. From germline, CDR1 is SQVTM and CDR2 ANQGSEA. J gave up 5 bases and V 4 bases, and 6 bases lay outside the gene matches. The CDR3 length is 14 residues. CDR3 region: CSVVGDRGGTEAFF. CDR3 sequence (DNA): TGCAGCGTTGTAGGGGACAGGGGGGGAACTGAAGCTTTCTTT. Based on the CDR3 plus reference TRBV29-1 and TRBJ1-1, the full variable domain is SAVISQKPSRDICQRGTSLTIQCQVDSQVTMMFWYRQQPGQSLTLIATANQGSEATYESGFVIDKFPISRPNLTFSTLTVSNMSPEDSSIYLCSVVGDRGGTEAFFGQGTRLTVV.

The V call is TRBV11-2, the J call TRBJ1-1, with 8 bases matching TRBD1. This CDR3 spans 15 amino acids. V gave up 0 bases and J gave up 4 bases; unmatched junction bases: 4. From germline, CDR1 is SGHAT and CDR2 FQNNGV. The CDR3 loop is CASSLDGGQGTEAFF. DNA for the CDR3: TGTGCCAGCAGCTTAGATGGCGGACAGGGCACTGAAGCTTTCTTT.

The rearrangement joins TRBV5-1 to TRBJ2-1, with TRBD2 matching 8 bases. Germline V lookup: CDR1 SGHRS, CDR2 YFSETQ. The CDR3 covers 15 residues. V was clipped by 0 bases and J by 4 bases; unmatched bases: 3. CDR3 protein: CASSLAGGMYNEQFF. CDR3 DNA sequence: TGCGCCAGCAGCTTGGCGGGGGGGATGTACAATGAGCAGTTCTTC.

This chain joins TRBV10-3 and TRBJ1-1; D remains unclear. CDR1 and CDR2 from the germline V gene are ENHRY and SYGVKD. CDR3 length: 13 residues. Between the trimmed V and J ends, which lost 4 bases and 1 base, there was a span of 7 bases. Written as DNA, the CDR3 is TGTGCCATCAGTGCTCCGGGGAACACTGAAGCTTTCTTT. Encoded protein: CAISAPGNTEAFF.

The rearrangement joins TRBV28 to TRBJ2-1; 10 nucleotides align to TRBD1. The CDR3 extends over 14 amino acids. Germline trimming cut 3 bases from V and 12 bases from J; bases unmatched to any gene: 8. CDR1 and CDR2 (germline): MDHEN, SYDVKM. The CDR3 DNA sequence: TGTGCCAGCAGTTTCACCGGAGGGACAGGGGCGCAGTTCTTC. Protein product: CASSFTGGTGAQFF.

The CDR3 here is CASSDSTSGSTDTQYF. The CDR3 DNA reads TGTGCCAGCAGTGACTCGACTAGCGGGAGCACAGATACGCAGTATTTT. The chain joins TRBV6-4 to TRBJ2-3, with 10 bases matching TRBD2. Germline assignment: CDR1 MRHNA and CDR2 SNTAGT. V shed 0 bases and J 0 bases; nucleotides not matched to a gene: 0. The CDR3 is 16 amino acids.

This sequence joins TRBV11-2 and TRBJ2-1, with TRBD2 matching over 8 bases. This CDR3 is 14 amino acids long. Germline V CDR1 and CDR2: SGHAT, FQNNGV. V dropped 6 bases and J dropped 1; count of bases not matched to a gene: 2. CDR3 nucleotides: TGTGCCAGCAGGAGCGGGAGTTCCTACAATGAGCAGTTCTTC. It encodes CASRSGSSYNEQFF.

CDR3 nucleotide sequence: TGTGCCAGCAGTGAAGGCAGGGGGGTCTATGAGACCCAGTACTTC. It specifies CASSEGRGVYETQYF. The V gene is TRBV2, the J gene TRBJ2-5; D is possibly TRBD1 (7 bases). CDR1 and CDR2 from the germline V gene are SNHLY and FYNNEI. V gave up 1 base and J gave up 5 bases, with 14 bases separating them. CDR3 length: 15 residues.

The gene calls are TRBV5-3 and TRBJ2-1; D unresolved. TRBV5-3 is reported as an ORF; its role is uncertain. The CDR3 runs 14 residues. The V end lost 3 bases, the J end lost 8 bases, and 15 bases lay between the germline ends. The CDR3 coding sequence is TGTGCCAGAAGCTCGACGTCACCGGTCGATGAGCAGTTCTTC. This sequence encodes CARSSTSPVDEQFF.

This chain joins TRBV5-1 and TRBJ2-5, with 9 bases lining up with TRBD1. The V gene's germline CDR1 is SGHRS and CDR2 YFSETQ. The CDR3 has 16 amino acids. Trimming at V came to 1 base and at J to 5 bases, leaving 9 bases not matched to a gene. CDR3 nucleotide sequence: TGCGCCAGCAGCTTGATGGGGACAGGGACAGAGGAGACCCAGTACTTC. It encodes CASSLMGTGTEETQYF.

J is TRBJ1-4 and V is TRBV19; no firm D call. V was shortened by 2 bases and J by 4 bases, with 8 bases between the two germline ends. Germline CDR1 and CDR2: LNHDA and SQIVND (reference sequence). The CDR3 consists of 14 residues. CDR3 sequence: CASSISTINEKLFF. CDR3 in DNA: TGTGCCAGTAGTATATCCACTATTAATGAAAAACTGTTTTTT.

Only one count was recorded for this clone. The chain recombines TRBV7-9 with TRBJ1-1, with D maybe TRBD1 (5 bases). V was clipped by 5 bases and J by 3 bases, with 10 bases between them. The CDR3 consists of 13 residues. Germline CDR1 and CDR2: SEHNR and FQNEAQ (reference sequence). CDR3 DNA sequence: TGTGCCAGCAGCCTGGGGGGAGACACTGAAGCTTTCTTT. Translated: CASSLGGDTEAFF.

The chain employs TRBV30 and TRBJ1-2; TRBD1 might be the D (6 bases). Trimming took 3 bases from V and 2 from J, leaving 25 bases between them. The CDR3 spans 18 residues. The germline CDR1 and CDR2 sequences are GTSNPN and SVGIG (reference sequence). CDR3 nucleotide sequence: TGTGCCTGGAGGGCGGTCGCAGGGGCTCCATCTGCGAACTATGGCTACACCTTC. It encodes CAWRAVAGAPSANYGYTF.

This chain joins TRBV19 and TRBJ2-7, with no clear D. Germline CDR1 reads LNHDA; CDR2 reads SQIVND (reference sequence). V lost 5 bases and J 0 bases, leaving 11 bases between the germline ends. This CDR3 region has 14 residues. CDR3 coding DNA: TGTGCCAGTAGTCGGGCGTCTAGCTCCTACGAGCAGTACTTC. Translation: CASSRASSSYEQYF.

The chain is built from TRBV10-3 and TRBJ1-4; D unclear. Trimming shortened V by 6 bases and J by 0 bases, and 14 bases separated the two germline ends. The CDR3 is made up of 16 amino acids. Germline V gene data show CDR1 as ENHRY and CDR2 as SYGVKD. CDR3 sequence (DNA): TGTGCCATCAGCAACAGAGAAAAGACAACTAATGAAAAACTGTTTTTT. The encoded protein is CAISNREKTTNEKLFF.